This T cell receptor (beta chain) was captured by sequencing in a study of cytomegalovirus exposure and HLA in healthy donors. The CDR3 runs to 13 residues. Trimming shortened V by 6 bases and J by 3 bases, and 12 bases separated the two germline ends. Looked up from germline, CDR1 is MNHEY and CDR2 is SMNVEV (reference sequence). The primer mix had 60 Vbeta and 13 Jbeta primers. Repertoires were generated with immunoSEQ multiplex PCR, while TCRdb's copy carries only in-frame clones and drops some. The data contain around 270,000 clones, roughly 80% of them singletons. The V and J genes are TRBV27 and TRBJ2-7, with D tentatively TRBD2 (5 bases). The TCR sequence derives from a girl between 2 and 10 years old in good health and CMV-seronegative. Sequencing was carried out using PBMCs. CDR3 DNA sequence: TGTGCCAGCAGATCGGCGGGCTACTACGAGCAGTACTTC. Residues: CASRSAGYYEQYF.